The TCR beta chain under discussion was sequenced for a study of regulatory T cells in long-lasting Graves disease. Findings and limits, study-wide: There was favoring of TRBV28, TRBJ1-2 and TRBJ2-5 in persistent disease. Owing to a sample size that was small, accuracy may have been reduced.

This sample's time point: persistent/refractory GD, antithyroid drugs over 5 years with positive TRAb. PBMCs were the source of the RNA used for TCR sequencing. The table lists this clonotype with many counts. What it binds is unknown. Trimming pared 4 bases from V and 4 bases from J, leaving 11 bases between. CDR1 and CDR2 from the germline V gene are MNHEY and SVGAGI. CDR3 length: 13 amino acids. With iRepertoire HTBI primers and Arm-PCR of CDR3 regions, TCR beta libraries were built. TCRdb independently ran MiXCR on the multiplex PCR reads; one entry per CDR3 protein. The sample holds approximately 380,000 distinct CDR3 sequences, less than 25% seen once.

The chain recombines TRBV6-5 with TRBJ2-7, with D unclear. This receptor was taken from a female donor with Graves disease. This material consisted of peripheral blood mononuclear cells (PBMCs), taken when the disease was refractory, from a patient treated with antithyroid drugs. Here the CDR3 reads CASSFGFAYEQYF. In DNA, the CDR3 is TGTGCCAGCAGTTTCGGGTTTGCGTACGAGCAGTACTTC.